This is a list of T cell receptor beta chains from one sample in a study of neoadjuvant anti-PD-1 for oral cavity cancer. Some clones are missing from TCRdb's copy, which holds only in-frame ones; the method was immunoSEQ multiplex PCR. The sample lists more than 50,000 clones; roughly three quarters were seen once. The sample was PBMCs, taken before nivolumab (anti-PD-1) treatment. The receptor source for this set is a person aged 35 to 85 with oral cavity squamous cell carcinoma. The CDR3 runs from the conserved cysteine through the conserved F or W. Fields, in order: J gene, clone size, D gene, V gene, CDR3 DNA, CDR3 protein. A D gene is named only where the DNA matches it firmly. Clone size is given for some rows only: seen once, a few or many times, or a class if the clone is expanded.

J gene: TRBJ2-7; clone size: -; D gene: -; V gene: TRBV6-1; CDR3 DNA: TGTGCCAGCACTGAACACTACGAGCAGTACTTC; CDR3 protein: CASTEHYEQYF
J gene: TRBJ2-3; clone size: -; D gene: -; V gene: TRBV4-2; CDR3 DNA: TGTGCCAGCAGCCAAGACCTCGGTTTTTCAGATACGCAGTATTTT; CDR3 protein: CASSQDLGFSDTQYF
J gene: TRBJ1-1; clone size: -; D gene: -; V gene: TRBV15; CDR3 DNA: TGTGCCACCAGCACCAGAGGGGGTTCGGGGACTGAAGCTTTCTTT; CDR3 protein: CATSTRGGSGTEAFF
J gene: TRBJ2-1; clone size: -; D gene: TRBD1; V gene: TRBV7-3; CDR3 DNA: TGTGCCAGCAGCCTGACAGGGGATTCCTACAATGAGCAGTTCTTC; CDR3 protein: CASSLTGDSYNEQFF
J gene: TRBJ1-2; clone size: -; D gene: TRBD1; V gene: TRBV4-1; CDR3 DNA: TGCGCCAGCAGCCAATCAGGGGGAGACTTCTATGGCTACACCTTC; CDR3 protein: CASSQSGGDFYGYTF
J gene: TRBJ2-2; clone size: -; D gene: TRBD1; V gene: TRBV7-7; CDR3 DNA: TGTGCCAGCAGCCCCGGACAGGGAAACACCGGGGAGCTGTTTTTT; CDR3 protein: CASSPGQGNTGELFF
J gene: TRBJ1-1; clone size: -; D gene: -; V gene: TRBV18; CDR3 DNA: TGTGCCAGCTCACCTCATAAGTACACTGAAGCTTTCTTT; CDR3 protein: CASSPHKYTEAFF
J gene: TRBJ1-1; clone size: -; D gene: -; V gene: TRBV5-1; CDR3 DNA: TGCGCCAGCAGCCTAGGACCCGCCGGCACTGAAGCTTTCTTT; CDR3 protein: CASSLGPAGTEAFF
J gene: TRBJ2-4; clone size: -; D gene: -; V gene: TRBV27; CDR3 DNA: TGTGCCGCTTGGACGCTAGCCAAAAACATTCAGTACTTC; CDR3 protein: CAAWTLAKNIQYF
J gene: TRBJ2-7; clone size: -; D gene: -; V gene: TRBV9; CDR3 DNA: TGTGCCAGCAGCGTAGTGGGTAGTTCGGCCTACGAGCAGTACTTC; CDR3 protein: CASSVVGSSAYEQYF
J gene: TRBJ2-7; clone size: -; D gene: TRBD2; V gene: TRBV9; CDR3 DNA: TGTGCCAGCAGCCAGGGACTAGCCTCCTCCTACGAGCAGTACTTC; CDR3 protein: CASSQGLASSYEQYF
J gene: TRBJ2-7; clone size: -; D gene: -; V gene: TRBV9; CDR3 DNA: TGTGCCAGCAGCGCCAGCTCCTACGAGCAGTACTTC; CDR3 protein: CASSASSYEQYF
J gene: TRBJ1-4; clone size: -; D gene: TRBD1; V gene: TRBV10-3; CDR3 DNA: TGTGCCATCAGTGAGGAGAGGCGACAGGGGATCGAAAAACTGTTTTTT; CDR3 protein: CAISEERRQGIEKLFF
J gene: TRBJ2-2; clone size: -; D gene: -; V gene: TRBV5-4; CDR3 DNA: TGTGCCAGCAGCATCCAGGGGAGGTCCGGGGAGCTGTTTTTT; CDR3 protein: CASSIQGRSGELFF
J gene: TRBJ1-3; clone size: -; D gene: -; V gene: TRBV7-6; CDR3 DNA: TGTGCCAGCAGCTTAGGACAGGCCTCTGGAAACACCATATATTTT; CDR3 protein: CASSLGQASGNTIYF
J gene: TRBJ2-1; clone size: many; D gene: TRBD2; V gene: TRBV7-2; CDR3 DNA: TGTGCCAGCAGCTCCAGGACTAGCGGGGGGAATGAGCAGTTCTTC; CDR3 protein: CASSSRTSGGNEQFF
J gene: TRBJ2-1; clone size: -; D gene: -; V gene: TRBV12-2; CDR3 DNA: TGTGCAAGTCGCCTCCCAGGGACTAGCGGTTTTAATGAGCAGTTCTTC; CDR3 protein: CASRLPGTSGFNEQFF
J gene: TRBJ1-1; clone size: once; D gene: -; V gene: TRBV7-9; CDR3 DNA: TGTGCCAGCAGCTTACGACAGAACACTGAAGCTTTCTTT; CDR3 protein: CASSLRQNTEAFF
J gene: TRBJ2-7; clone size: -; D gene: TRBD1; V gene: TRBV2; CDR3 DNA: TGTGCCAGCAGTAAGGGACAGGGAACCTACGAGCAGTACTTC; CDR3 protein: CASSKGQGTYEQYF
J gene: TRBJ2-7; clone size: -; D gene: -; V gene: TRBV18; CDR3 DNA: TGTGCCAGCTCACCAGGGGCCGAGCAGTACTTC; CDR3 protein: CASSPGAEQYF
J gene: TRBJ2-7; clone size: -; D gene: TRBD2; V gene: TRBV19; CDR3 DNA: TGTGCCAGTAGTATCCTAGCGGGAGGGACCTACGAGCAGTACTTC; CDR3 protein: CASSILAGGTYEQYF
J gene: TRBJ2-5; clone size: -; D gene: TRBD1; V gene: TRBV7-7; CDR3 DNA: TGTGCCAGCAGCCCGGACAGGGGGTACGAGACCCAGTACTTC; CDR3 protein: CASSPDRGYETQYF
J gene: TRBJ2-7; clone size: -; D gene: -; V gene: TRBV10-3; CDR3 DNA: TGTGCCATCAGTGAGTCAGGCCTTCAGGACGAGCAGTACTTC; CDR3 protein: CAISESGLQDEQYF
J gene: TRBJ2-1; clone size: -; D gene: TRBD2; V gene: TRBV11-2; CDR3 DNA: TGTGCCAGCAGACGGGGGGGGGCCACGATTATGTACAATGAGCAGTTCTTC; CDR3 protein: CASRRGGATIMYNEQFF
J gene: TRBJ1-3; clone size: -; D gene: -; V gene: TRBV6-6; CDR3 DNA: TGTGCCAGCAGGTATCACACTGGAAACACCATATATTTT; CDR3 protein: CASRYHTGNTIYF
J gene: TRBJ1-6; clone size: -; D gene: -; V gene: TRBV19; CDR3 DNA: TGTGCCAGTAGGGTGGGGGGTTTCGATTCACCCCTCCACTTT; CDR3 protein: CASRVGGFDSPLHF